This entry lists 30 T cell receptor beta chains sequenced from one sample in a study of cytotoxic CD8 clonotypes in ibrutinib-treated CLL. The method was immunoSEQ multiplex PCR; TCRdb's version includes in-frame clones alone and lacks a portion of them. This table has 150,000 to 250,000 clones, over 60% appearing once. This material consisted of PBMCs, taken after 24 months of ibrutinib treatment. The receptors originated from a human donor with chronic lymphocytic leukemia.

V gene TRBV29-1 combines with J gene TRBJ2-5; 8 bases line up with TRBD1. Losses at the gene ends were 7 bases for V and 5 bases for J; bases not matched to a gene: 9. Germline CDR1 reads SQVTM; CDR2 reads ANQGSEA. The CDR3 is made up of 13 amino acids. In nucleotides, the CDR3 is TGCAGCGCCGGACAGGGTGATGTCGAGACCCAGTACTTC. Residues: CSAGQGDVETQYF.

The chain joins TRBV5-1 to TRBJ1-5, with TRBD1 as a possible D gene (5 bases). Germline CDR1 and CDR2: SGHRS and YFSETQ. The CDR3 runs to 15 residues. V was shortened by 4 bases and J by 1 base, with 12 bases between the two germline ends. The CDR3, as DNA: TGCGCCAGCAGCGTTACGGGGGAAAGCAATCAGCCCCAGCATTTT. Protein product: CASSVTGESNQPQHF.

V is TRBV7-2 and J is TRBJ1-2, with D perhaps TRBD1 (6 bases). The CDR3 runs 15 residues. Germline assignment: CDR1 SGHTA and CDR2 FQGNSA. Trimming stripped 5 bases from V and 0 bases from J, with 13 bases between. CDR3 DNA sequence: TGTGCCAGCAGCCGGGACACCTCACCTAACTATGGCTACACCTTC. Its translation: CASSRDTSPNYGYTF.

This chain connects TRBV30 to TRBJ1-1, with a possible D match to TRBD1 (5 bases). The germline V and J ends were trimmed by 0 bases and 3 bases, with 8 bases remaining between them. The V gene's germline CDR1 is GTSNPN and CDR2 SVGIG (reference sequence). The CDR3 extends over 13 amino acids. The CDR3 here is CAWSVLRDTEAFF. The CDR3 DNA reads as TGTGCCTGGAGTGTCCTCAGGGACACTGAAGCTTTCTTT.

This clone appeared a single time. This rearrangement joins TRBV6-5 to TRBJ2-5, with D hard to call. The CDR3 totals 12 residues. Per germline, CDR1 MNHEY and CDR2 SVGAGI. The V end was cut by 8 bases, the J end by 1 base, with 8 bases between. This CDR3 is CASGRPQETQYF. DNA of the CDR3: TGTGCCAGCGGACGGCCCCAAGAGACCCAGTACTTC.

CDR3 coding DNA: TGTGCCAGCAGCTCAGAAGCGGGAGCCGGAGAGACCCAGTACTTC. This sequence encodes CASSSEAGAGETQYF. This chain links TRBV7-3 with TRBJ2-5, with 8 bases matching TRBD2. Looked up from germline, CDR1 is SGHTA and CDR2 is FQGTGA. V shed 4 bases and J 4 bases; nucleotides not matched to a gene: 8. The CDR3 extends over 15 amino acids.

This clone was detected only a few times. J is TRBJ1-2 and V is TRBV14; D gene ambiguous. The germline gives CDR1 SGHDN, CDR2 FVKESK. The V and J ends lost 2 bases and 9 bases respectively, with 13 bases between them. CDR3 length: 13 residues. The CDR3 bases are TGTGCCAGCAGCCAACAGTGGTCGGGGAGCTACACCTTC. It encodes CASSQQWSGSYTF.

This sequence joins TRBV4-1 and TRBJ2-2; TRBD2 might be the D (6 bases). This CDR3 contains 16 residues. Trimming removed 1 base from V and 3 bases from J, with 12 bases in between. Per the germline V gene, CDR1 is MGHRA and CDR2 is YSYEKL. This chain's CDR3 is CASSQGLPGDTGELFF. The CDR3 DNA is TGCGCCAGCAGCCAAGGGCTACCGGGGGACACCGGGGAGCTGTTTTTT.

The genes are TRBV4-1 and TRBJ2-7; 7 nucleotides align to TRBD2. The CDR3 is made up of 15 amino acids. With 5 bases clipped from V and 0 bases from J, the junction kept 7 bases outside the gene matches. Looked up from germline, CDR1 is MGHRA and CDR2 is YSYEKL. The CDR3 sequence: CASSSTSVNSYEQYF. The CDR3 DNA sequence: TGCGCCAGCAGCTCAACTAGCGTGAACTCCTACGAGCAGTACTTC.

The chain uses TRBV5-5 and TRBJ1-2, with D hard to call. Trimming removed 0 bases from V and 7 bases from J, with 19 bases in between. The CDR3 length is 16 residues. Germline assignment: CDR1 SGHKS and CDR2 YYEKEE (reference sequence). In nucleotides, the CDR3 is TGTGCCAGCAGCTTGGCTGGGAAAGGGCCCGTTAGTGGCTACACCTTC. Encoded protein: CASSLAGKGPVSGYTF. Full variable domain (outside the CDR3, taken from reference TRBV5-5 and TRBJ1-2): DAGVTQSPTHLIKTRGQQVTLRCSPISGHKSVSWYQQVLGQGPQFIFQYYEKEERGRGNFPDRFSARQFPNYSSELNVNALLLGDSALYLCASSLAGKGPVSGYTFGSGTRLTVV.

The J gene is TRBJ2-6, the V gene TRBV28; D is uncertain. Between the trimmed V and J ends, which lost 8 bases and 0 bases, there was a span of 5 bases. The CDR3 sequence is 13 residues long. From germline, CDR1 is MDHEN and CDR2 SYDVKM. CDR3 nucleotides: TGTGCCAGCTTGCTCTCTGGGGCCAACGTCCTGACTTTC. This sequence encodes CASLLSGANVLTF. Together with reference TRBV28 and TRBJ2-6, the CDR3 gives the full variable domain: DVKVTQSSRYLVKRTGEKVFLECVQDMDHENMFWYRQDPGLGLRLIYFSYDVKMKEKGDIPEGYSVSREKKERFSLILESASTNQTSMYLCASLLSGANVLTFGAGSRLTVL.

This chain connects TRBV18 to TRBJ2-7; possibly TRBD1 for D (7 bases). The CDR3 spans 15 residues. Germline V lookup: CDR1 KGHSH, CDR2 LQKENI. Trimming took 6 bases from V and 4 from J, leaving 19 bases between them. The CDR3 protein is CASSPTPRGTYEQYF. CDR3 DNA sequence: TGTGCCAGCTCCCCTACTCCCAGGGGGACTTACGAGCAGTACTTC.

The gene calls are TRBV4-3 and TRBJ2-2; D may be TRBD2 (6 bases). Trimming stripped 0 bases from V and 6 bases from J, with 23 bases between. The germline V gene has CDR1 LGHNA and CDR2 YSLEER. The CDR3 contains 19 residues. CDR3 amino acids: CASSQEFSAGPREAGELFF. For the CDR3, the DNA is TGCGCCAGCAGCCAAGAATTCTCCGCGGGACCCAGGGAGGCCGGGGAGCTGTTTTTT.

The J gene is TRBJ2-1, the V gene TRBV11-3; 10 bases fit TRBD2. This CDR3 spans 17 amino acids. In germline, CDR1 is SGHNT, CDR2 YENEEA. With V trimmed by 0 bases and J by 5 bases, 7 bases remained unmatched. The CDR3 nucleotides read TGTGCCAGCAGCTTAGACCGAGCGGGAGGGGGGAACAATGAGCAGTTCTTC. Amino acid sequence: CASSLDRAGGGNNEQFF.

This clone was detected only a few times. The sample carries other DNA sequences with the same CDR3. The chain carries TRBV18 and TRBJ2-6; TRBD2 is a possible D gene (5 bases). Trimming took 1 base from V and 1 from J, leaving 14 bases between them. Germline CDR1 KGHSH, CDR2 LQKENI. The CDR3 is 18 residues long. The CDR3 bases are TGTGCCAGCTCACCACGGGTGGTAGGGAGTTCTGGGGCCAACGTCCTGACTTTC. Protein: CASSPRVVGSSGANVLTF. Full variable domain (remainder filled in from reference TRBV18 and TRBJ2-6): NAGVMQNPRHLVRRRGQEARLRCSPMKGHSHVYWYRQLPEEGLKFMVYLQKENIIDESGMPKERFSAEFPKEGPSILRIQQVVRGDSAAYFCASSPRVVGSSGANVLTFGAGSRLTVL.

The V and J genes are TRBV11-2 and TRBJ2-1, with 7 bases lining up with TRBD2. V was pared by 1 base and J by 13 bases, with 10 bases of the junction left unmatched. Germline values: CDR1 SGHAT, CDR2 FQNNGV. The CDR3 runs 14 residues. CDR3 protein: CASSLVGAGARQFF. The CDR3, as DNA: TGTGCCAGCAGCTTAGTAGGCGCGGGAGCCCGACAGTTCTTC.

The CDR3 is CASSAYRGNTIYF. The CDR3 nucleotides are TGTGCCAGCAGTGCATACAGGGGAAACACCATATATTTT. The rearrangement joins TRBV6-1 to TRBJ1-3, with D possibly being TRBD1 (5 bases). V was cut by 4 bases and J by 4 bases, with 8 bases left in between. CDR1 and CDR2 (germline): MNHNS, SASEGT. This CDR3 has 13 residues.

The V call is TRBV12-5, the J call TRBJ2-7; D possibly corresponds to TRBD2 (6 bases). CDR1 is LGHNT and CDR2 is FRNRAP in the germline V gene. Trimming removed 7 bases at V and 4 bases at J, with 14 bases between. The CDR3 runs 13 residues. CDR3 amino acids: CASVSSGIYEQYF. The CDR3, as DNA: TGTGCTAGTGTGAGTAGCGGTATATACGAGCAGTACTTC.

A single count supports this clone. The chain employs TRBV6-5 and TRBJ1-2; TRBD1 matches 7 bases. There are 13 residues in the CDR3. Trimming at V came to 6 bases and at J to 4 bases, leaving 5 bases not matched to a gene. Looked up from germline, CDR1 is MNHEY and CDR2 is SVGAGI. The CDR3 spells CASRQGQRYGYTF. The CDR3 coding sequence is TGTGCCAGCAGACAGGGGCAACGCTATGGCTACACCTTC.

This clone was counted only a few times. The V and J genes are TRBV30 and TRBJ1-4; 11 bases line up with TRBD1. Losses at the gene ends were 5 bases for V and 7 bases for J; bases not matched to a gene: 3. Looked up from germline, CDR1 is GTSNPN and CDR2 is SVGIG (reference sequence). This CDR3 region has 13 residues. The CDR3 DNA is TGTGCCTGGGAGGACAGGGGGCGTGAAAAACTGTTTTTT. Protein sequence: CAWEDRGREKLFF.

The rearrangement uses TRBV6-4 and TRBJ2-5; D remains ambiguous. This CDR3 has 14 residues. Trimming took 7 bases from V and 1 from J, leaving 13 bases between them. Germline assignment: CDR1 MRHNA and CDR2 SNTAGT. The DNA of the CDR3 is TGTGCCAGCAAAAGCCATCCTTCCCAAGAGACCCAGTACTTC. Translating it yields CASKSHPSQETQYF.

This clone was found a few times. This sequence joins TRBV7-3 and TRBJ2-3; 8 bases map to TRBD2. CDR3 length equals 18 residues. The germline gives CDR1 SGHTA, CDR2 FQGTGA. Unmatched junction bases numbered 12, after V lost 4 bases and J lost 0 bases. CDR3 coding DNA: TGTGCCAGCAGCTCATCAGTGGCGGGAGGTATGAGCACAGATACGCAGTATTTT. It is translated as CASSSSVAGGMSTDTQYF.

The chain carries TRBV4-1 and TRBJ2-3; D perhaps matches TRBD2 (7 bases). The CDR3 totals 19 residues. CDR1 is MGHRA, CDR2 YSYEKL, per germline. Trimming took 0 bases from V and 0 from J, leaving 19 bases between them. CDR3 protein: CASSQDHGGLWTSTDTQYF. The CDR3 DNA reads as TGCGCCAGCAGCCAAGATCACGGGGGGCTTTGGACTAGCACAGATACGCAGTATTTT.

The CDR3 protein is CASSLNYNEQFF. The CDR3 DNA reads TGTGCCAGCAGCCTAAACTACAATGAGCAGTTCTTC. This rearrangement joins TRBV11-2 to TRBJ2-1; D is unclear. Germline CDR1 reads SGHAT; CDR2 reads FQNNGV. V lost 5 bases and J lost 3, with 5 bases in between. CDR3 size: 12 residues.

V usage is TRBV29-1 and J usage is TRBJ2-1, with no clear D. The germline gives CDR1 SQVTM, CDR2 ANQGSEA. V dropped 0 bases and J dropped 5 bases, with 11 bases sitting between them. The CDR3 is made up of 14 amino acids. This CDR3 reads CSVEEEKINNEQFF. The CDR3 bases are TGCAGCGTTGAAGAAGAGAAAATAAACAATGAGCAGTTCTTC.

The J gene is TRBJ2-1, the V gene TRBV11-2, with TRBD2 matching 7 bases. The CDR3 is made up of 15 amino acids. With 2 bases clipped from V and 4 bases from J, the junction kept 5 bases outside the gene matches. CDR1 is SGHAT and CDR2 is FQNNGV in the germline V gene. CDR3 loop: CASSLRAGFYNEQFF. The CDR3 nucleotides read TGTGCCAGCAGCTTACGAGCGGGGTTTTACAATGAGCAGTTCTTC.

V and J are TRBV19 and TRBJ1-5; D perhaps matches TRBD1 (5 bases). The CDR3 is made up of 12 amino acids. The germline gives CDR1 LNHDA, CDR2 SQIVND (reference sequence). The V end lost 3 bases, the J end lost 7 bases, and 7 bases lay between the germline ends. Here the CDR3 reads CASSIRGQPQHF. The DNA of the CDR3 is TGTGCCAGTAGTATTAGGGGCCAGCCCCAGCATTTT.

DNA of the CDR3: TGTGCCAGCAGTCCCCTCGGGACAAACACTGAAGCTTTCTTT. Translating gives CASSPLGTNTEAFF. The chain links TRBV6-5 to TRBJ1-1; D possibly corresponds to TRBD1 (6 bases). The V end was cut by 5 bases, the J end by 2 bases, with 12 bases between. The germline V gene has CDR1 MNHEY and CDR2 SVGAGI. CDR3 length: 14 residues.

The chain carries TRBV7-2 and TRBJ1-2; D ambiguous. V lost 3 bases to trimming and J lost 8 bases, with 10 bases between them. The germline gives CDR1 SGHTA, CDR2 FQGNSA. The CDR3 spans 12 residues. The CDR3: CASSFPRRGYTF. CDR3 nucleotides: TGTGCCAGCAGCTTTCCACGCCGGGGCTACACCTTC.

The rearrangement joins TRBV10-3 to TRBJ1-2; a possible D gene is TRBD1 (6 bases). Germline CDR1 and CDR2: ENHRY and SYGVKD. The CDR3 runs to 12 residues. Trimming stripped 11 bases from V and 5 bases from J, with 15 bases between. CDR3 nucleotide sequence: TGTGCCGCCAGCGGACAGTCGTATGGCTACACCTTC. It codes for CAASGQSYGYTF.